This is a list of T cell receptor beta chains from one sample in a study of T cells in localized non-small cell lung cancer. Libraries were prepared by immunoSEQ multiplex PCR; TCRdb keeps only in-frame clonotypes and omits some of them. The sample lists tens of thousands of clones; over 85% were seen once. The specimen was peripheral blood, collected before any cancer treatment. The receptors stem from a man aged 35-69 years with stage I squamous cell lung carcinoma. Both conserved end residues are part of each CDR3. Each record gives: clone size, D gene, J gene, V gene, CDR3 protein, CDR3 DNA. A D gene is named only where the DNA matches it firmly. Clone size appears in some rows only: once, few, many, or a class for an expanded clone.

clone_size: -; d_call: -; j_call: TRBJ2-7; v_call: TRBV29-1; cdr3_aa: CSAVGAGRGYEQYF; cdr3_nt: TGCAGCGCAGTTGGTGCGGGCCGGGGGTACGAGCAGTACTTC
clone_size: few; d_call: -; j_call: TRBJ2-5; v_call: TRBV7-8; cdr3_aa: CASSYSQSQETQYF; cdr3_nt: TGTGCCAGCAGCTATAGCCAATCCCAAGAGACCCAGTACTTC
clone_size: -; d_call: -; j_call: TRBJ2-3; v_call: TRBV9; cdr3_aa: CASSVELWADTQYF; cdr3_nt: TGTGCCAGCAGCGTAGAGCTTTGGGCAGATACGCAGTATTTT
clone_size: -; d_call: TRBD2; j_call: TRBJ2-4; v_call: TRBV9; cdr3_aa: CASSPLAGAKNIQCF; cdr3_nt: TGTGCCAGCAGCCCATTAGCGGGAGCCAAAAACATTCAGTGCTTC
clone_size: -; d_call: -; j_call: TRBJ2-3; v_call: TRBV7-7; cdr3_aa: CASSPVGGETDTQYF; cdr3_nt: TGTGCTAGCAGCCCCGTAGGGGGGGAAACAGATACGCAGTATTTT
clone_size: -; d_call: TRBD1; j_call: TRBJ1-5; v_call: TRBV2; cdr3_aa: CASSGQSNQPQHF; cdr3_nt: TGTGCCAGCTCGGGACAGTCGAATCAGCCCCAGCATTTT
clone_size: -; d_call: TRBD1; j_call: TRBJ2-2; v_call: TRBV5-1; cdr3_aa: CASSYPRDSGELFF; cdr3_nt: TGCGCCAGCAGCTACCCTCGGGACAGCGGGGAGCTGTTTTTT
clone_size: -; d_call: -; j_call: TRBJ2-7; v_call: TRBV5-4; cdr3_aa: CASSQVLQSYEQYF; cdr3_nt: TGCGCCAGCAGCCAGGTATTACAGTCCTACGAGCAGTACTTC
clone_size: -; d_call: -; j_call: TRBJ2-5; v_call: TRBV29-1; cdr3_aa: CSVSTPDSLGKTQYF; cdr3_nt: TGCAGCGTCTCCACCCCGGACAGCCTAGGGAAGACCCAGTACTTC
clone_size: -; d_call: TRBD1; j_call: TRBJ2-1; v_call: TRBV11-3; cdr3_aa: CASSKGQGNEQFF; cdr3_nt: TGTGCCAGCAGCAAGGGACAGGGGAATGAGCAGTTCTTC
clone_size: -; d_call: TRBD1; j_call: TRBJ2-7; v_call: TRBV19; cdr3_aa: CASSIVTGSYEQYF; cdr3_nt: TGTGCCAGTAGTATCGTGACAGGGTCCTACGAGCAGTACTTC
clone_size: -; d_call: -; j_call: TRBJ1-2; v_call: TRBV18; cdr3_aa: CASSPEKNYGYTF; cdr3_nt: TGTGCCAGCTCACCAGAGAAGAACTATGGCTACACCTTC
clone_size: once; d_call: -; j_call: TRBJ2-1; v_call: TRBV6-5; cdr3_aa: CASSTPLLGEQFF; cdr3_nt: TGTGCCAGCAGTACCCCCCTTTTGGGTGAGCAGTTCTTC
clone_size: -; d_call: TRBD2; j_call: TRBJ2-1; v_call: TRBV6-1; cdr3_aa: CASIGTSGRGNEQFF; cdr3_nt: TGTGCCAGCATCGGGACTAGCGGGAGGGGCAATGAGCAGTTCTTC
clone_size: -; d_call: -; j_call: TRBJ2-7; v_call: TRBV28; cdr3_aa: CASRTTAAYEQYF; cdr3_nt: TGTGCCAGCAGGACGACAGCAGCCTACGAGCAGTACTTC
clone_size: -; d_call: -; j_call: TRBJ2-3; v_call: TRBV19; cdr3_aa: CASSIEGLEDTQYF; cdr3_nt: TGTGCCAGTAGTATAGAGGGCCTTGAAGATACGCAGTATTTT
clone_size: -; d_call: -; j_call: TRBJ2-7; v_call: TRBV7-9; cdr3_aa: CASSLSWTEYEQYF; cdr3_nt: TGTGCCAGCAGCTTATCGTGGACGGAGTACGAGCAGTACTTC
clone_size: once; d_call: -; j_call: TRBJ2-3; v_call: TRBV11-3; cdr3_aa: CASSPRWGDTQYF; cdr3_nt: TGTGCCAGCAGCCCTCGGTGGGGAGATACGCAGTATTTT
clone_size: -; d_call: -; j_call: TRBJ2-1; v_call: TRBV11-2; cdr3_aa: CASSSQRTSSYNEQFF; cdr3_nt: TGTGCCAGCAGCTCGCAGAGAACGAGCTCCTACAATGAGCAGTTCTTC
clone_size: -; d_call: -; j_call: TRBJ1-2; v_call: TRBV28; cdr3_aa: CASSPPGAQIYGYTF; cdr3_nt: TGTGCCAGCAGCCCCCCCGGAGCACAAATCTATGGCTACACCTTC
clone_size: -; d_call: -; j_call: TRBJ1-1; v_call: TRBV18; cdr3_aa: CASSTSVEAFF; cdr3_nt: TGTGCCAGCTCAACCAGCGTAGAAGCTTTCTTT
clone_size: -; d_call: TRBD2; j_call: TRBJ2-5; v_call: TRBV7-7; cdr3_aa: CASSRSSGRGETQYF; cdr3_nt: TGTGCTAGCAGTCGTTCTAGCGGGAGGGGGGAGACCCAGTACTTC
clone_size: once; d_call: -; j_call: TRBJ1-1; v_call: TRBV29-1; cdr3_aa: CSVEAPLNTEAFF; cdr3_nt: TGCAGCGTTGAGGCACCGCTGAACACTGAAGCTTTCTTT
clone_size: -; d_call: TRBD1; j_call: TRBJ2-7; v_call: TRBV2; cdr3_aa: CASAGTGFYEQYF; cdr3_nt: TGTGCCAGCGCCGGGACAGGGTTCTACGAGCAGTACTTC
clone_size: -; d_call: TRBD2; j_call: TRBJ2-3; v_call: TRBV4-1; cdr3_aa: CASSQGTSGLDTQYF; cdr3_nt: TGCGCCAGCAGCCAAGGGACTAGCGGACTAGATACGCAGTATTTT
clone_size: -; d_call: -; j_call: TRBJ2-2; v_call: TRBV28; cdr3_aa: CASRGGGRHTGELFF; cdr3_nt: TGTGCCTCCAGGGGAGGGGGCCGGCACACCGGGGAGCTGTTTTTT
clone_size: -; d_call: TRBD1; j_call: TRBJ2-7; v_call: TRBV16; cdr3_aa: CASSQLGQGHEQYF; cdr3_nt: TGTGCCAGCAGCCAATTGGGACAGGGCCACGAGCAGTACTTC
clone_size: -; d_call: TRBD2; j_call: TRBJ2-5; v_call: TRBV28; cdr3_aa: CASSWVGDSGGSETQYF; cdr3_nt: TGTGCCAGCAGTTGGGTCGGTGATAGCGGGGGATCGGAGACCCAGTACTTC
clone_size: -; d_call: -; j_call: TRBJ1-3; v_call: TRBV7-2; cdr3_aa: CASSLGAGAGNTIYF; cdr3_nt: TGTGCCAGCAGCTTAGGTGCAGGGGCTGGAAACACCATATATTTT
clone_size: -; d_call: -; j_call: TRBJ1-1; v_call: TRBV28; cdr3_aa: CASSLGGGYTEAFF; cdr3_nt: TGTGCCAGCAGCTTGGGAGGGGGGTACACTGAAGCTTTCTTT
clone_size: -; d_call: -; j_call: TRBJ1-1; v_call: TRBV5-4; cdr3_aa: CASSLTGTEAFF; cdr3_nt: TGTGCCAGCAGCCTGACAGGAACTGAAGCTTTCTTT
clone_size: -; d_call: -; j_call: TRBJ2-1; v_call: TRBV9; cdr3_aa: CASSGGLDSYNEQFF; cdr3_nt: TGTGCCAGCAGCGGAGGACTGGACTCCTACAATGAGCAGTTCTTC
clone_size: once; d_call: -; j_call: TRBJ2-2; v_call: TRBV5-4; cdr3_aa: CASSLGQNTGELFF; cdr3_nt: TGTGCCAGCAGCCTTGGACAGAACACCGGGGAGCTGTTTTTT
clone_size: few; d_call: TRBD2; j_call: TRBJ2-5; v_call: TRBV7-2; cdr3_aa: CASSNLAGQETQYF; cdr3_nt: TGTGCCAGCAGCAATTTAGCGGGCCAAGAGACCCAGTACTTC
clone_size: -; d_call: -; j_call: TRBJ2-7; v_call: TRBV10-3; cdr3_aa: CAISLLGPSYEQYF; cdr3_nt: TGTGCCATCAGCTTACTCGGGCCCTCCTACGAGCAGTACTTC
clone_size: -; d_call: -; j_call: TRBJ2-1; v_call: TRBV25-1; cdr3_aa: CASSGLSFGTYNEQFF; cdr3_nt: TGTGCCAGCAGTGGACTGAGTTTCGGCACCTACAATGAGCAGTTCTTC
clone_size: -; d_call: -; j_call: TRBJ1-2; v_call: TRBV10-3; cdr3_aa: CAISAGSYGYTF; cdr3_nt: TGTGCCATCAGTGCAGGGTCCTATGGCTACACCTTC